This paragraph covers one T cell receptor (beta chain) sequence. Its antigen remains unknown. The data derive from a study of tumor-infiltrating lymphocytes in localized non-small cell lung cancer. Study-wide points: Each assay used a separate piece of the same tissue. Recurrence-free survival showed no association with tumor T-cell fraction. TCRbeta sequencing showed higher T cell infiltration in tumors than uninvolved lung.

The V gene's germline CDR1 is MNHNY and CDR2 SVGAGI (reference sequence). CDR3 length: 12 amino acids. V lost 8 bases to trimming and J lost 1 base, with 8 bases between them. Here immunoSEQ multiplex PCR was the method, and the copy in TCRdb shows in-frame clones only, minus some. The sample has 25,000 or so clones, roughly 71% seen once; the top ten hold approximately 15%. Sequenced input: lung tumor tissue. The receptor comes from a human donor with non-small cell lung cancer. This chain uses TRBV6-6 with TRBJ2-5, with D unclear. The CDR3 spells CASGTLQETQYF. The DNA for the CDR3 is TGTGCCAGCGGAACACTCCAAGAGACCCAGTACTTC.